These T cell receptor beta chains were read from a single sample in a study of T-cell reconstitution after alpha-beta-depleted transplantation in children. Using its own MiXCR run on the PCR reads, TCRdb lists one record per CDR3 protein. The profile shows 600,000 to 700,000 distinct CDR3 sequences, approximately 16% of them singletons. The specimen was PBMCs from the stem cell graft donor, collected from the stem cell graft. These receptors all stem from a human donor who donated a stem cell graft to a child with acute myeloid leukemia. Each CDR3 is given with its conserved first and last residue. Fields, in order: J gene, clone size, D gene, V gene, CDR3 protein, CDR3 DNA. D genes are given only for firm matches. Not every row has a clone size; where given, it reads once, few, many or a size class.

TRBJ2-5,NA,TRBD1,TRBV7-8,CASSQQGWETQYF,TGTGCCAGCAGCCAACAGGGGTGGGAGACCCAGTACTTC
TRBJ1-2,many,NA,TRBV7-8,CASSLSAWDGYTF,TGTGCCAGCAGCTTATCCGCATGGGATGGCTACACCTTC
TRBJ2-5,many,TRBD1,TRBV6-5,CASSYDRVRETQYF,TGTGCCAGCAGTTACGACAGGGTGAGGGAGACCCAGTACTTC
TRBJ1-5,NA,NA,TRBV25-1,CASSDPGSNQPQHF,TGTGCCAGCAGTGATCCGGGGAGCAATCAGCCCCAGCATTTT
TRBJ1-6,many,NA,TRBV12-3/TRBV12-4,CASSLRRANGSPLHF,TGTGCCAGCAGTTTGAGGAGAGCTAACGGTTCACCCCTCCACTTT
TRBJ2-1,many,NA,TRBV5-5,CASRSEGQREFF,TGTGCCAGCAGATCCGAGGGACAAAGAGAGTTCTTC
TRBJ2-2,few,NA,TRBV20-1,CSARDLRGRTGELFF,TGCAGTGCTAGAGATCTAAGGGGGAGAACCGGGGAGCTGTTTTTT
TRBJ2-3,many,NA,TRBV20-1,CSAVGEDTQYF,TGCAGTGCCGTGGGGGAAGATACGCAGTATTTT
TRBJ1-5,NA,TRBD1,TRBV7-2,CASSWTGGINQPQHF,TGTGCCAGCAGCTGGACAGGGGGTATCAATCAGCCCCAGCATTTT
TRBJ2-1,many,TRBD1,TRBV7-2,CASSHLFRDSIYNEQFF,TGTGCCAGCAGTCACCTCTTCCGGGACAGTATCTACAATGAGCAGTTCTTC
TRBJ2-3,NA,NA,TRBV12-3/TRBV12-4,CASSLLEWGTDTQYF,TGTGCCAGCAGTTTACTAGAGTGGGGCACAGATACGCAGTATTTT
TRBJ2-5,NA,TRBD2,TRBV6-5,CASSYPASGQETQYF,TGTGCCAGCAGTTACCCGGCTAGCGGGCAAGAGACCCAGTACTTC
TRBJ2-6,NA,NA,TRBV21-1,CASTKRLPGHLSGANVLTF,TGTGCCAGCACCAAAAGACTCCCGGGACACCTCTCTGGGGCCAACGTCCTGACTTTC